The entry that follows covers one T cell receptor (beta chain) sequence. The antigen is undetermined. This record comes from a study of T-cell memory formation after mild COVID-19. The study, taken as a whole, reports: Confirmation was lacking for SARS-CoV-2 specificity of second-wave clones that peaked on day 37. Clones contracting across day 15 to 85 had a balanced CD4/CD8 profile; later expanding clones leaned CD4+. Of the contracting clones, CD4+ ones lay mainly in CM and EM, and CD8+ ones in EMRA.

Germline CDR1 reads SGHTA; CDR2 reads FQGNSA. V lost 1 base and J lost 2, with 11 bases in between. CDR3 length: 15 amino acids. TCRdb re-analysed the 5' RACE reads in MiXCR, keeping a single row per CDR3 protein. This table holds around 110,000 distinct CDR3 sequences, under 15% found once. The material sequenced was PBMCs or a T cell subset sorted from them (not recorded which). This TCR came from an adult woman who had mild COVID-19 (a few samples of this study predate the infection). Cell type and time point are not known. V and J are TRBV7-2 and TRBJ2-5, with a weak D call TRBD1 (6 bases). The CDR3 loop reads CASSLVRQGQETQYF. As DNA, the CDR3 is TGTGCCAGCAGCTTAGTTAGGCAGGGGCAAGAGACCCAGTACTTC.